Reported below is one TCR beta chain. The length of the CDR3 is 14 residues. Looked up from germline, CDR1 is SGHVS and CDR2 is FQNEAQ. The V gene end was trimmed by 1 base and the J gene end by 9 bases; junction bases not matched to a gene: 6. This sample is drawn from a study of blood T cell repertoires in COVID-19. Across the study: COVID-19 samples collected from the United States, Italy and Spain covered acute and convalescent phases. Sources were T cells, B-cell-depleted T cells, or PBMCs; the material itself was cDNA or gDNA.

In the original analysis: Estimated nucleated cell counts came from reference gene primer amplification. Method: immunoSEQ multiplex PCR; TCRdb's copy keeps in-frame clones and lacks some. V, J and clone size derive from that table, while D and trimming were established from the DNA sequence. The sample includes around 110,000 clones, approximately 82% of them seen just once. This chain uses TRBV7-8 with TRBJ1-1; TRBD1 matches 9 bases. Source material: peripheral blood. This clonotype was sampled from a man in his 70s with active or convalescent COVID-19. The CDR3 sequence: CASSLVGTGTQAFF. CDR3 in DNA: TGTGCCAGCAGCTTAGTGGGGACAGGGACACAAGCTTTCTTT. The full variable domain, its missing parts supplied by reference TRBV7-8 and TRBJ1-1, is GAGVSQSPRYKVAKRGQDVALRCDPISGHVSLFWYQQALGQGPEFLTYFQNEAQLDKSGLPSDRFFAERPEGSVSTLKIQRTQQEDSAVYLCASSLVGTGTQAFFGQGTRLTVV.